This TCR beta chain was obtained from a study of blood T cell repertoires in COVID-19. Turning to the study itself: Acute-phase and convalescent COVID-19 samples originated in the United States, Italy and Spain. T cells, B-cell-depleted T cells, or PBMCs supplied cDNA or gDNA.

This CDR3 spans 16 amino acids. CDR1 is MNHNY, CDR2 SVGAGI, per germline (reference sequence). V lost 8 bases and J lost 4, with 21 bases in between. Authors' processing steps: Quantification of nucleated cells was approximated via reference gene primer amplification. TCRdb's copy holds only in-frame clones and misses some; the assay was immunoSEQ multiplex PCR. V, J and clone size reflect that table, while D and trimming were determined from the DNA. The table includes 120,000 or so clones, 70% to 90% detected once. V usage is TRBV6-6 and J usage is TRBJ1-3, with D maybe TRBD1 (5 bases). The sequenced sample was peripheral blood. The sequence was obtained from a human donor in a cohort sampled during active COVID-19. The CDR3 loop is CASAYGGENRGNTIYF. The DNA for the CDR3 is TGTGCCAGCGCGTACGGGGGGGAAAATCGGGGAAACACCATATATTTT.